The 26 T cell receptor beta chains below come from one sample, sequenced in a study of identical twins. TCRdb redid the calling of the 5' RACE reads with MiXCR, one entry per CDR3 protein. The data contain approximately 210,000 distinct CDR3 sequences, around 15% of them seen just once; the ten biggest clones take up 35% to 50%. The same data also contributed to another study, on T cells expressing NK-cell markers.

Sequences were obtained from CD8+ T cells sorted from blood. These TCRs come from a woman between 18 and 30 years old in good health.

This rearrangement joins TRBV7-2 to TRBJ1-5; maybe TRBD1 (6 bases). Germline V gene sequence: CDR1 SGHTA, CDR2 FQGNSA. The V and J ends lost 2 bases and 5 bases respectively, with 10 bases between them. There are 14 residues in the CDR3. The CDR3 DNA reads as TGTGCCAGCAGCTTACTCAGGGGCTATCAGCCCCAGCATTTT. Its translation: CASSLLRGYQPQHF.

This chain connects TRBV27 to TRBJ2-1; TRBD2 agrees at 7 bases. Germline assignment: CDR1 MNHEY and CDR2 SMNVEV (reference sequence). V lost 2 bases to trimming and J lost 8 bases; unmatched junction nucleotides: 6. This CDR3 region has 14 residues. The CDR3 DNA reads as TGTGCCAGCAGTTTAGGCGGGAGTAACGATGAGCAGTTCTTC. Translated, it gives CASSLGGSNDEQFF.

V usage is TRBV10-3 and J usage is TRBJ2-6, with D possibly called TRBD1 or TRBD2 (5 bases each). Germline V gene lookup returns CDR1 ENHRY and CDR2 SYGVKD. There are 15 residues in the CDR3. Trimming shortened V by 3 bases and J by 2 bases, and 8 bases separated the two germline ends. CDR3 nucleotides: TGTGCCATCAGTGAAAGAGGGGCTGGGGCCAACGTCCTGACTTTC. It is translated as CAISERGAGANVLTF.

There are a few counts of this clonotype. The chain combines TRBV12-3 or TRBV12-4 with TRBJ2-7, with 9 bases aligning to TRBD2. The CDR3 spans 14 residues. J gave up 5 bases and V 3 bases, and 5 bases lay outside the gene matches. The CDR3 region is CASSFRPSGDEQYF. The DNA of the CDR3 is TGTGCCAGCAGTTTCAGACCTAGCGGGGACGAGCAGTACTTC.

Only a few counts were recorded for this clonotype. The genes are TRBV5-6 and TRBJ2-3, with 9 bases matching TRBD1. V shed 6 bases, J shed 5 bases, and the junction held 19 bases outside the gene matches. This CDR3 is 18 amino acids long. CDR1 is SGHDT, CDR2 YYEEEE, per germline. In nucleotides, the CDR3 is TGTGCCAGCACTCCATTCTATAGGGGACAGGGTGTTTTAGATACGCAGTATTTT. This translates into CASTPFYRGQGVLDTQYF.

The chain has TRBV7-6 and TRBJ2-7, with 13 positions matching TRBD2. The CDR3 runs 19 residues. Per germline, CDR1 SGHVS and CDR2 FNYEAQ. The trim removed 4 bases at V and 0 bases at J, leaving 12 bases unmatched. The CDR3 DNA follows: TGTGCCAGCAGCTACAGACTAGCGGGAGGACCCACGGACTCCTACGAGCAGTACTTC. As protein: CASSYRLAGGPTDSYEQYF.

This chain joins TRBV6-5 and TRBJ2-3; TRBD1 might be the D (5 bases). This CDR3 has 13 residues. Germline-derived CDR1 and CDR2 are MNHEY and SVGAGI. The V end lost 2 bases, the J end lost 3 bases, and 6 bases lay between the germline ends. DNA for the CDR3: TGTGCCAGCAGTTACGGGGCGACAGATACGCAGTATTTT. Amino acid sequence: CASSYGATDTQYF.

This chain links TRBV3-1 with TRBJ1-2; D unclear. Germline V CDR1 and CDR2: LGHDT, YNNKEL (reference sequence). With 0 bases removed from V and 2 bases from J, the gap between germline ends came to 13 bases. The CDR3 runs to 16 residues. The CDR3 here is CASSQEEVGLNYGYTF. The CDR3 DNA reads as TGTGCCAGCAGCCAAGAAGAAGTAGGATTAAACTATGGCTACACCTTC. The complete variable domain, with remaining parts taken from reference TRBV3-1 and TRBJ1-2, reads DTAVSQTPKYLVTQMGNDKSIKCEQNLGHDTMYWYKQDSKKFLKIMFSYNNKELIINETVPNRFSPKSPDKAHLNLHINSLELGDSAVYFCASSQEEVGLNYGYTFGSGTRLTVV.

The chain combines TRBV6-5 with TRBJ2-1; possible D gene TRBD2, 6 bases. Germline V gives CDR1 MNHEY, CDR2 SVGAGI. Trimming took 1 base from V and 8 from J, leaving 12 bases between them. The length of the CDR3 is 14 residues. The CDR3, as DNA: TGTGCCAGCAGTTACTGGGCGGGGAGTGATGAGCAGTTCTTC. Translating gives CASSYWAGSDEQFF.

The CDR3 nucleotides are TGTGCCAGTCTTGGACAGGATCTGTACTTC. Protein: CASLGQDLYF. The chain employs TRBV19 and TRBJ2-7, with 7 bases fitting TRBD1. Per germline, CDR1 LNHDA and CDR2 SQIVND (reference sequence). Trimming removed 8 bases from V and 12 bases from J; junction bases left unmatched: 7. The CDR3 is 10 residues long.

This rearrangement joins TRBV11-1 to TRBJ2-7; D is perhaps TRBD2 (6 bases). The CDR3 covers 19 residues. Germline V lookup: CDR1 SGHAT, CDR2 FQDESV (reference sequence). V lost 5 bases, J lost 2 bases, and 28 bases lay in between. CDR3 in DNA: TGTGCCAGCAGCGACTTTAATCGGGGTTCTGGGGGGAAAACCTACGAGCAGTACTTC. Translated, it gives CASSDFNRGSGGKTYEQYF.

This clonotype appeared a few times. Relative to the germline gene, one junction end is altered; a read error may explain this. J is TRBJ2-2 and V is TRBV7-2; D is possibly TRBD2 (5 bases). CDR3 size: 16 residues. The germline CDR1 and CDR2 sequences are SGHTA and FQGNSA. CDR3 loop: CASSSSPRGYTGELFF. In DNA, the CDR3 is TGTGCCAGCAGCTCTTCCCCCCGCGGGTACACTGGGGAGCTGTTTTTT.

The chain combines TRBV11-1 with TRBJ2-7, with D perhaps TRBD2 (6 bases). The ends were cut back, 1 base at V and 0 bases at J, with 19 bases in the middle. Germline-derived CDR1 and CDR2 are SGHAT and FQDESV (reference sequence). The CDR3 contains 18 residues. The CDR3 reads CASSLGLGGMVNSYEQYF. As DNA, the CDR3 is TGTGCCAGCAGCTTAGGTCTGGGGGGAATGGTTAACTCCTACGAGCAGTACTTC.

This clonotype was seen more than once but under ten times. The J gene is TRBJ2-2, the V gene TRBV6-1; TRBD2 matches at 9 bases. With V trimmed by 6 bases and J by 4 bases, 6 bases remained unmatched. CDR3 length equals 15 residues. Germline CDR1 and CDR2: MNHNS and SASEGT. The CDR3 region is CASSSGTSPTGELFF. In nucleotides, the CDR3 is TGTGCCAGCAGCTCCGGGACTAGCCCCACCGGGGAGCTGTTTTTT.

This clonotype was detected many times. The J gene is TRBJ2-7, the V gene TRBV12-3 or TRBV12-4; perhaps TRBD1 as D (5 bases). The CDR3 sequence is 13 residues long. Trimming removed 5 bases from V and 1 base from J, with 9 bases in between. CDR3 protein: CASSPQGSYEQYF. In DNA form, the CDR3 reads TGTGCCAGCAGTCCTCAGGGTTCCTACGAGCAGTACTTC.

The sample holds a few counts of this clonotype. The chain employs TRBV5-1 and TRBJ1-2; maybe TRBD1 (5 bases). This CDR3 comprises 14 residues. Germline CDR1 and CDR2: SGHRS and YFSETQ. The V end was cut by 5 bases, the J end by 4 bases, with 15 bases between. The CDR3 loop is CASRAETDSYGYTF. CDR3 coding DNA: TGCGCCAGCAGGGCGGAGACAGACTCCTATGGCTACACCTTC.

This chain connects TRBV7-9 to TRBJ1-2; D remains ambiguous. This CDR3 has 13 residues. The V end was cut by 4 bases, the J end by 8 bases, with 14 bases between. Germline values: CDR1 SEHNR, CDR2 FQNEAQ (reference sequence). Here the CDR3 reads CASSSGVVLGYTF. CDR3 in DNA: TGTGCCAGCAGCTCCGGGGTCGTGTTGGGCTACACCTTC.

This clonotype has ten or more counts. V and J are TRBV7-9 and TRBJ2-7; D gene uncertain. Trimming pared 7 bases from V and 5 bases from J, leaving 12 bases between. Germline V gives CDR1 SEHNR, CDR2 FQNEAQ (reference sequence). CDR3 length: 12 residues. CDR3: CASTFGRNEQYF. CDR3 in DNA: TGTGCCAGCACCTTCGGGCGCAACGAGCAGTACTTC.

This clonotype was seen more than once but under ten times. The chain is built from TRBV7-2 and TRBJ2-5; TRBD1 matches 7 bases. CDR3 length: 14 residues. CDR1 is SGHTA and CDR2 is FQGNSA in the germline V gene. With V trimmed by 10 bases and J by 5 bases, 13 bases remained unmatched. The CDR3 DNA follows: TGTGCCATTGTTGACAGGGCGGCATCGGAGACCCAGTACTTC. This sequence encodes CAIVDRAASETQYF.

This clonotype was counted once. CDR3 DNA sequence: TGTGCCAGCAGTTTTACCGTCGGGTCGAAGAAACTGTTTTTT. Protein product: CASSFTVGSKKLFF. The chain couples TRBV27 to TRBJ1-4, with unresolved D. This CDR3 is 14 amino acids long. CDR1 and CDR2 from the germline V gene are MNHEY and SMNVEV (reference sequence). V was cut by 3 bases and J by 11 bases, with 16 bases left in between.

This clonotype was picked up a small number of times. The genes are TRBV12-3 or TRBV12-4 and TRBJ2-1, with TRBD2 as a possible D gene (6 bases). Deletions cut 10 bases from V and 7 bases from J, with 8 bases between. CDR3 length: 10 amino acids. The CDR3 DNA reads as TGTGCCACTGGGACTAATGAGCAGTTCTTC. It encodes CATGTNEQFF.

This chain connects TRBV11-1 to TRBJ2-2, with 14 bases matching TRBD2. Germline trimming cut 5 bases from V and 2 bases from J; bases unmatched to any gene: 7. Per the germline V gene, CDR1 is SGHAT and CDR2 is FQDESV (reference sequence). The CDR3 has 18 amino acids. The CDR3 loop is CASSRGTSGSVNTGELFF. In DNA form, the CDR3 reads TGTGCCAGCAGCAGGGGGACTAGCGGGAGCGTAAACACCGGGGAGCTGTTTTTT.

This clonotype has a handful of counts. The rearrangement links TRBV6-5 to TRBJ2-7; D may be TRBD1 (5 bases). Trimming removed 7 bases from V and 5 bases from J, with 9 bases in between. Germline CDR1 is MNHEY and CDR2 is SVGAGI. CDR3 length equals 11 residues. DNA of the CDR3: TGTGCCAGCAACCTAGGGGACGAGCAGTACTTC. Its protein product is CASNLGDEQYF.

This clonotype showed up just a few times. This chain joins TRBV6-2 or TRBV6-3 and TRBJ2-7, with TRBD2 matching over 7 bases. Germline V gene lookup returns CDR1 MNHEY and CDR2 SVGEGT. The length of the CDR3 is 15 residues. The ends lost 6 bases at V and 4 bases at J; junction bases unmatched: 12. The CDR3 region is CASRHPRRGNYEQYF. The CDR3 DNA reads TGTGCCAGCAGACACCCTAGGCGGGGGAATTACGAGCAGTACTTC.

This clonotype has a handful of counts. This chain joins TRBV7-6 and TRBJ2-3; D is uncertain. V lost 8 bases to trimming and J lost 2 bases, with 17 bases between them. CDR3 size: 15 residues. The germline CDR1 and CDR2 sequences are SGHVS and FNYEAQ. In DNA, the CDR3 is TGTGCCAGCCAAACCCCGGGCGGAGACACAGATACGCAGTATTTT. This encodes CASQTPGGDTDTQYF.

This clonotype was picked up a small number of times. This rearrangement joins TRBV6-1 to TRBJ1-5, with D maybe TRBD1 (5 bases). Trimming took 5 bases from V and 0 from J, leaving 14 bases between them. Per the germline V gene, CDR1 is MNHNS and CDR2 is SASEGT. This CDR3 region has 16 residues. The CDR3 nucleotides read TGTGCCAGCAGTCGATTTGGGGGGTATAGCAATCAGCCCCAGCATTTT. Amino acids: CASSRFGGYSNQPQHF.